A selection of T cell receptor beta chains follows, all from one sample in a study of CD8+ T cells in alopecia areata. The protocol was immunoSEQ multiplex PCR, while the TCRdb copy is restricted to in-frame clones and leaves out a portion. The data contain 190,000 or so clones, about three fifths of them singletons. Sequencing was performed on CD4+ T cells sorted from blood, taken at week 24, from a patient treated with tofacitinib. The receptors come from a human donor with alopecia areata. Each CDR3 is given with its conserved first and last residue. Each record gives: V gene, clone size, CDR3 length, J gene, D gene, CDR3 protein, CDR3 DNA. The D gene is left open where the match is weak. Size tells how often a clone was seen (once, few, many) or the class of an expanded clone, and some rows leave it out.

V: TRBV7-9
size: NA
length: 12
J: TRBJ2-5
D: NA
CDR3: CARIGEEKTQYF
DNA: TGTGCCAGGATAGGGGAGGAGAAGACCCAGTACTTC

V: TRBV2
size: NA
length: 16
J: TRBJ2-6
D: NA
CDR3: CASSDYSFSGANVLTF
DNA: TGTGCCAGCAGTGATTATTCCTTCTCTGGGGCCAACGTCCTGACTTTC

V: TRBV7-2
size: NA
length: 15
J: TRBJ1-1
D: TRBD1
CDR3: CASSLAGRGHTEAFF
DNA: TGTGCCAGCAGCTTAGCAGGCAGGGGGCACACTGAAGCTTTCTTT

V: TRBV7-9
size: few
length: 17
J: TRBJ1-1
D: NA
CDR3: CASSLVVGRGRSTEAFF
DNA: TGTGCCAGCAGCTTAGTTGTCGGCAGGGGTAGGAGCACTGAAGCTTTCTTT

V: TRBV2
size: few
length: 14
J: TRBJ2-5
D: NA
CDR3: CASSGTTQEGTQYF
DNA: TGTGCCAGCAGTGGGACCACCCAAGAAGGGACCCAGTACTTC

V: TRBV7-9
size: NA
length: 16
J: TRBJ2-4
D: NA
CDR3: CASSHVEVRGENIQYF
DNA: TGTGCCAGCAGCCACGTTGAAGTCCGGGGAGAAAACATTCAGTACTTC

V: TRBV11-1
size: NA
length: 17
J: TRBJ2-1
D: TRBD2
CDR3: CASSFMPSGRASHEQFF
DNA: TGTGCCAGCAGCTTCATGCCTAGCGGGAGGGCTTCGCATGAGCAGTTCTTC

V: TRBV6-4
size: few
length: 12
J: TRBJ2-1
D: NA
CDR3: CASSDLGGKQFF
DNA: TGTGCCAGCAGTGACTTGGGCGGGAAGCAGTTCTTC

V: TRBV18
size: NA
length: 14
J: TRBJ1-1
D: NA
CDR3: CASSLNAMNTEAFF
DNA: TGTGCCAGCTCTCTCAACGCTATGAACACTGAAGCTTTCTTT

V: TRBV4-1
size: NA
length: 13
J: TRBJ2-5
D: NA
CDR3: CASSQDHQETQYF
DNA: TGCGCCAGCAGCCAAGACCACCAAGAGACCCAGTACTTC

V: TRBV7-9
size: few
length: 14
J: TRBJ1-2
D: NA
CDR3: CASSRSGASYGYTF
DNA: TGTGCCAGCAGCCGCAGCGGGGCTAGCTATGGCTACACCTTC

V: TRBV1
size: NA
length: 16
J: TRBJ1-2
D: NA
CDR3: CTSSQDLTGRNYGYTF
DNA: TGCACCAGCAGCCAAGATCTTACAGGCCGTAACTATGGCTACACCTTC

V: TRBV18
size: NA
length: 16
J: TRBJ2-1
D: TRBD2
CDR3: CASSPPGRGAYNEQFF
DNA: TGTGCCAGCTCACCCCCCGGACGGGGGGCCTACAATGAGCAGTTCTTC

V: TRBV4-1
size: NA
length: 16
J: TRBJ1-4
D: NA
CDR3: CASSPPPSSRGEKLFF
DNA: TGCGCCAGCAGCCCGCCTCCAAGCAGTCGAGGGGAAAAACTGTTTTTT

V: TRBV4-3
size: NA
length: 14
J: TRBJ1-2
D: NA
CDR3: CASSQGAGRYGYTF
DNA: TGCGCCAGCAGCCAAGGGGCAGGGCGCTATGGCTACACCTTC

V: TRBV30
size: NA
length: 10
J: TRBJ1-2
D: NA
CDR3: CALDPGGYTF
DNA: TGTGCCCTCGACCCGGGCGGCTACACCTTC

V: TRBV28
size: NA
length: 15
J: TRBJ2-1
D: TRBD1
CDR3: CASSQDRGMGNEQFF
DNA: TGTGCCAGCAGCCAAGACAGGGGAATGGGCAATGAGCAGTTCTTC

V: TRBV15
size: NA
length: 13
J: TRBJ2-3
D: NA
CDR3: CATNRGYTDTQYF
DNA: TGTGCCACCAACCGGGGATACACAGATACGCAGTATTTT

V: TRBV5-4
size: NA
length: 15
J: TRBJ2-3
D: NA
CDR3: CASSLVGRATDTQYF
DNA: TGTGCCAGCAGCTTGGTGGGGCGGGCCACAGATACGCAGTATTTT

V: TRBV7-2
size: few
length: 13
J: TRBJ2-2
D: NA
CDR3: CASSPLQGGELFF
DNA: TGTGCCAGCAGCCCTTTACAGGGCGGGGAGCTGTTTTTT

V: TRBV14
size: NA
length: 13
J: TRBJ2-2
D: NA
CDR3: CASSQAIAGELFF
DNA: TGTGCCAGCAGCCAAGCTATAGCCGGGGAGCTGTTTTTT

V: TRBV10-3
size: NA
length: 14
J: TRBJ2-5
D: NA
CDR3: CAISVGPPGETQYF
DNA: TGTGCCATCAGTGTCGGGCCTCCGGGGGAGACCCAGTACTTC

V: TRBV6-5
size: NA
length: 14
J: TRBJ2-1
D: NA
CDR3: CASSSGPFYNEQFF
DNA: TGTGCCAGCAGTTCCGGGCCCTTCTACAATGAGCAGTTCTTC

V: TRBV18
size: few
length: 13
J: TRBJ1-1
D: NA
CDR3: CASSPRENTEAFF
DNA: TGTGCCAGCTCACCACGGGAGAACACTGAAGCTTTCTTT

V: TRBV2
size: NA
length: 11
J: TRBJ2-1
D: NA
CDR3: CASGLAKGKFF
DNA: TGTGCCAGCGGGCTGGCCAAAGGGAAGTTCTTC

V: TRBV10-3
size: few
length: 14
J: TRBJ2-6
D: NA
CDR3: CAISDESGANVLTF
DNA: TGTGCCATCAGTGACGAGTCTGGGGCCAACGTCCTGACTTTC

V: TRBV29-1
size: NA
length: 14
J: TRBJ1-5
D: NA
CDR3: CSVGGLGRDQPQHF
DNA: TGCAGCGTTGGGGGATTGGGGCGCGATCAGCCCCAGCATTTT

V: TRBV23-1
size: few
length: 18
J: TRBJ1-5
D: TRBD1
CDR3: CASSRSPGQGVFGQPQHF
DNA: TGCGCCAGCAGTCGATCACCGGGACAGGGTGTATTTGGCCAGCCCCAGCATTTT

V: TRBV2
size: few
length: 13
J: TRBJ1-2
D: TRBD1
CDR3: CASSTDRDSGYTF
DNA: TGTGCCAGCAGTACTGACAGGGATAGTGGCTACACCTTC

V: TRBV7-2
size: NA
length: 13
J: TRBJ1-1
D: NA
CDR3: CASSLEENTEAFF
DNA: TGTGCCAGCAGCTTAGAGGAGAACACTGAAGCTTTCTTT

V: TRBV7-2
size: few
length: 15
J: TRBJ2-7
D: NA
CDR3: CASSLRGRESREQYF
DNA: TGTGCCAGCAGCTTACGGGGCAGGGAGTCTCGGGAGCAGTACTTC

V: TRBV30
size: once
length: 12
J: TRBJ1-5
D: NA
CDR3: CAWSQNNQPQHF
DNA: TGTGCCTGGAGTCAGAACAATCAGCCCCAGCATTTT

V: TRBV5-1
size: NA
length: 14
J: TRBJ2-5
D: NA
CDR3: CASSTVRVGETQYF
DNA: TGCGCCAGCAGCACGGTGAGGGTCGGGGAGACCCAGTACTTC

V: TRBV25-1
size: few
length: 12
J: TRBJ2-7
D: NA
CDR3: CASSPTAYEQYF
DNA: TGTGCCAGCAGTCCAACGGCCTACGAGCAGTACTTC

V: TRBV5-4
size: NA
length: 12
J: TRBJ1-1
D: NA
CDR3: CASSSRDTEAFF
DNA: TGTGCCAGCAGCTCCAGGGACACTGAAGCTTTCTTT

V: TRBV5-1
size: NA
length: 12
J: TRBJ2-7
D: NA
CDR3: CASSDGVYEQYF
DNA: TGCGCCAGTTCGGACGGGGTCTACGAGCAGTACTTC

V: TRBV29-1
size: few
length: 14
J: TRBJ2-1
D: NA
CDR3: CSVEESRSYNEQFF
DNA: TGCAGCGTTGAAGAGTCCCGATCCTACAATGAGCAGTTCTTC

V: TRBV2
size: few
length: 16
J: TRBJ2-3
D: TRBD1
CDR3: CASNDAGTGSTDTQYF
DNA: TGTGCCAGCAACGACGCCGGGACAGGGAGCACAGATACGCAGTATTTT

V: TRBV7-8
size: many
length: 15
J: TRBJ1-6
D: TRBD1
CDR3: CASSFGQAQLSPLHF
DNA: TGTGCCAGCAGCTTTGGACAGGCCCAGTTGTCACCCCTCCACTTT

V: TRBV30
size: once
length: 11
J: TRBJ1-1
D: NA
CDR3: CAWSLSHEAFF
DNA: TGTGCCTGGTCACTCTCACATGAAGCTTTCTTT

V: TRBV5-1
size: NA
length: 12
J: TRBJ2-2
D: NA
CDR3: CASSSNTGELFF
DNA: TGCGCCAGCAGCTCGAACACCGGGGAGCTGTTTTTT